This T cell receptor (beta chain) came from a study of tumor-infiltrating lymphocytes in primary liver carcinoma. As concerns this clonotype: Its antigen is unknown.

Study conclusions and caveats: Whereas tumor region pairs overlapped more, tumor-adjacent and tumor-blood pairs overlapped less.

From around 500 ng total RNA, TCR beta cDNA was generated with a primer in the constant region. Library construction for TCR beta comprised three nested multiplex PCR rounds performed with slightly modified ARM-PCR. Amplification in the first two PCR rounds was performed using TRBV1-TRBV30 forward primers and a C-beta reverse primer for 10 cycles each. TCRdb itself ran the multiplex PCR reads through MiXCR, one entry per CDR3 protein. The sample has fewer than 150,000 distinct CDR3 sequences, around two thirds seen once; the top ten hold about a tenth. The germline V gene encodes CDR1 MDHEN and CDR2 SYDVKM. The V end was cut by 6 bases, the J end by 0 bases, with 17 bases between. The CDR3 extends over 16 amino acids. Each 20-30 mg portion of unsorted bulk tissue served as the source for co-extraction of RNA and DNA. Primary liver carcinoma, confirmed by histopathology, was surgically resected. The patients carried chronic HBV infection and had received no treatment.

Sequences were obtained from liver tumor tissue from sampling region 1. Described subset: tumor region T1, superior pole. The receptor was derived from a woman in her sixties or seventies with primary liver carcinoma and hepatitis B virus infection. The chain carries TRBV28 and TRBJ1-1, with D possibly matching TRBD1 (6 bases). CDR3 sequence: CASSKGGGALNTEAFF. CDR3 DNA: TGTGCCAGCAGCAAAGGGGGGGGGGCCCTGAACACTGAAGCTTTCTTT.